This TCR beta chain emerged from a study of long-term antiretroviral therapy in people with HIV. Survey level was the resolution at which the v3.0 immunoSEQ assay ran. Clones were read by immunoSEQ multiplex PCR, and TCRdb kept only the in-frame ones, dropping some. The sample lists fewer than 35,000 clones, around 97% occurring once. The CDR3 length is 16 residues. J lost 7 bases, V lost 3 bases, and 14 bases had no gene match. Germline CDR1 is KGHSH and CDR2 is LQKENI. This TCR was sampled from a man in his thirties or forties with HIV. Sequenced here: unsorted PBMCs, sampled 6.9 years after starting antiretroviral therapy. The chain has TRBV18 and TRBJ1-1; 7 positions agree with TRBD1. As DNA, the CDR3 is TGTGCCAGCTCACCGCAGCAGGGGGTGGCAGCGTATGAAGCTTTCTTT. This encodes CASSPQQGVAAYEAFF.